These T cell receptor beta chains were read from a single sample in a study of radiation and T cells in renal cell carcinoma. Here immunoSEQ multiplex PCR was the method, and the copy in TCRdb shows in-frame clones only, minus some. Of around 160,000 clones listed, 88% were seen once; the top ten hold approximately 4%. The sequencing here drew on blood, taken from a patient whose treatment included radiotherapy and nephrectomy. These receptors originate from a woman in her sixties or seventies with renal cell carcinoma. Both conserved end residues are part of each CDR3. D genes are given only for firm matches. Only some rows state a clone size, as once, few, many or a class for expanded clones.

TRBJ1-1,TRBV7-8,NA,NA,TGTGCCAGCAGCCCAACAGGGACTCCTCTGAACACTGAAGCTTTCTTT,CASSPTGTPLNTEAFF
TRBJ2-1,TRBV7-7,NA,NA,TGTGCTAGCAGCCCCGCCGGGGGAACGAGTGAGCAGTTCTTC,CASSPAGGTSEQFF
TRBJ2-3,TRBV19,TRBD2,NA,TGTGCCAGTAGTATAGGACTAGCGGGGAGCACAGATACGCAGTATTTT,CASSIGLAGSTDTQYF
TRBJ1-4,TRBV4-1,NA,once,TGCGCCAGCAGCCCCTTGGGACGTGGAGGTGAAAAACTGTTTTTT,CASSPLGRGGEKLFF
TRBJ1-2,TRBV4-1,TRBD1,once,TGCGCCAGCAGCAGTTCACAAGGGGGCGGTTATGGCTACACCTTC,CASSSSQGGGYGYTF
TRBJ1-2,TRBV29-1,NA,NA,TGCAGCGTTGAAAGCAGGCCCCGGGGCGGCTACACCTTC,CSVESRPRGGYTF
TRBJ1-4,TRBV29-1,NA,NA,TGCAGCGTTCGAGCAGCAACTAATGAAAAACTGTTTTTT,CSVRAATNEKLFF
TRBJ1-5,TRBV19,NA,NA,TGTGCCAGTAGTCCCAACGGGGGCCACCAGCATTTT,CASSPNGGHQHF
TRBJ1-1,TRBV11-3,NA,NA,TGTGCCAGCAGCTTATTTGGGAACCAGCCTATGAACACTGAAGCTTTCTTT,CASSLFGNQPMNTEAFF
TRBJ2-3,TRBV14,NA,NA,TGTGCCAGCAGCCCAGGGGGAGGGGGACCTAGCACAGATACGCAGTATTTT,CASSPGGGGPSTDTQYF
TRBJ1-1,TRBV29-1,TRBD1,NA,TGCAGCGTAGCCTCAGGGGGGGGCACTGAAGCTTTCTTT,CSVASGGGTEAFF
TRBJ2-5,TRBV20-1,NA,few,TGCAGTGCTAGAGTGGGGGAGACCCAGTACTTC,CSARVGETQYF
TRBJ1-2,TRBV5-1,NA,NA,TGCGCCAGCAGCTCAGCTTTTGACGACGGCTACACCTTC,CASSSAFDDGYTF
TRBJ2-2,TRBV15,NA,NA,TGTGCCACCAAGGTCATGTGGGGACTTAACACCGGGGAGCTGTTTTTT,CATKVMWGLNTGELFF
TRBJ2-5,TRBV2,TRBD2,few,TGTGCCAGTAAGGGAGGGGTGGCAGAGACCCAGTACTTC,CASKGGVAETQYF
TRBJ2-5,TRBV10-3,TRBD2,NA,TGTGCCATCAGTGGGGCTAGGCGGGGGAGCCAAGAGACCCAGTACTTC,CAISGARRGSQETQYF
TRBJ1-1,TRBV19,NA,NA,TGTGCCAGCCGTTCTCAACTGGGGGCTTTCTTT,CASRSQLGAFF
TRBJ2-1,TRBV6-5,NA,NA,TGTGCCAGCAGTTACTCGCGACAGGATTACAATGAGCAGTTCTTC,CASSYSRQDYNEQFF
TRBJ1-5,TRBV6-1,NA,NA,TGTGCCAGCAGGGGCAGGGGCAATCAGCCCCAGCATTTT,CASRGRGNQPQHF
TRBJ1-1,TRBV6-1,NA,NA,TGTGCCAGCAGTGAAACGGTGAGGACTGAAGCTTTCTTT,CASSETVRTEAFF